This paragraph reports one T cell receptor (beta chain). In the source study's methods: Nucleated cell number was recorded as an estimate derived from reference gene primer amplification. Here immunoSEQ multiplex PCR was the method, and the copy in TCRdb shows in-frame clones only, minus some. V and J calls and clone size are given by that table; D and trimming were obtained from the DNA. The sample holds around 250,000 clones; 84% are singletons and the top ten take 1.5% to 1.7%. The source of the sample is a study of blood T cell repertoires in COVID-19. In the study overall: T cells, B-cell-depleted T cells, or PBMCs supplied cDNA or gDNA.

Germline V gene data show CDR1 as DFQATT and CDR2 as SNEGSKA (reference sequence). The CDR3 runs 11 residues. V shed 6 bases and J shed 3 bases, with 8 bases lying between them. The sample was peripheral blood. The rearrangement joins TRBV20-1 to TRBJ1-2, with unresolved D. The source of this sequence is a woman aged 40 to 50 who had recovered from COVID-19. The CDR3 spells CSAGWDYGYTF. The CDR3 DNA is TGCAGTGCCGGGTGGGACTATGGCTACACCTTC.